A selection of T cell receptor beta chains follows, all from one sample in a study of shared clonotypes between healthy human individuals. Clones were sequenced by immunoSEQ multiplex PCR, and TCRdb holds only the in-frame ones, with some missing. The sample consists of 1,400,000 or so clones, about 98.5% of them appearing once. Sequencing was done on a sample of naive CD4+ T cells sorted from blood. The receptors derive from a man aged 25 to 40 in good health. Both conserved end residues are part of each CDR3. The D gene is left open where the match is weak. Some rows have no size entry. The others give once, few or many, or a class for an expanded clone.

>TRBD2|TRBJ2-7|TRBV19|.
CASRTSGRDREQYF
TGTGCCAGTAGAACTAGCGGGAGGGACCGGGAGCAGTACTTC
>.|TRBJ2-1|TRBV27|.
CASSLYGNPHEQFF
TGTGCCAGCAGTTTATACGGGAATCCCCATGAGCAGTTCTTC
>TRBD1|TRBJ1-1|TRBV5-1|.
CASSLEGQGRTEAFF
TGCGCCAGCAGCTTGGAGGGACAGGGACGGACTGAAGCTTTCTTT
>.|TRBJ2-1|TRBV28|.
CASSLSGWEQFF
TGTGCCAGCAGTTTAAGCGGTTGGGAGCAGTTCTTC
>.|TRBJ1-1|TRBV6-1|.
CASPPVRGPNTEAFF
TGTGCCAGCCCCCCGGTTAGGGGCCCGAACACTGAAGCTTTCTTT
>.|TRBJ2-3|TRBV2|.
CASSELMADTQYF
TGTGCCAGCAGTGAGCTCATGGCAGATACGCAGTATTTT
>.|TRBJ2-3|TRBV27|once
CASSPPGLWGTDTQYF
TGTGCCAGCAGCCCACCCGGACTGTGGGGCACAGATACGCAGTATTTT
>.|TRBJ2-5|TRBV7-9|.
CASLDGVDQETQYF
TGTGCCAGCCTAGACGGAGTCGACCAAGAGACCCAGTACTTC
>TRBD2|TRBJ2-4|TRBV7-8|once
CASSGIAGYKNIQYF
TGTGCCAGCAGCGGGATAGCGGGATACAAAAACATTCAGTACTTC
>.|TRBJ2-7|TRBV10-3|.
CAISFQGSSYEQYF
TGTGCCATCAGTTTCCAGGGTAGTTCCTACGAGCAGTACTTC
>TRBD1|TRBJ2-1|TRBV6-6|.
CASRTRQGAAPNEQFF
TGTGCCAGCAGAACCCGACAGGGGGCGGCTCCCAATGAGCAGTTCTTC
>.|TRBJ2-3|TRBV28|.
CASGRSTDTQYF
TGTGCCAGCGGTCGTAGCACAGATACGCAGTATTTT
>TRBD2|TRBJ2-7|TRBV11-2|.
CASSLELAGGAEYF
TGTGCCAGCAGCTTAGAACTAGCGGGAGGCGCGGAGTACTTC
>.|TRBJ2-6|TRBV28|.
CASRGTSGANVLTF
TGTGCCAGCAGGGGAACCTCTGGGGCCAACGTCCTGACTTTC
>.|TRBJ2-3|TRBV9|.
CASSSHPPTDTQYF
TGTGCCAGCAGCTCTCACCCTCCCACAGATACGCAGTATTTT
>TRBD1|TRBJ2-1|TRBV30|.
CAWSGGQAQFF
TGTGCCTGGAGTGGTGGACAGGCGCAGTTCTTC
>.|TRBJ2-6|TRBV15|.
CATSRDYGGRAGANVLTF
TGTGCCACCAGCAGAGATTACGGGGGCCGGGCTGGGGCCAACGTCCTGACTTTC
>.|TRBJ2-3|TRBV5-1|.
CASSSSDTQYF
TGCGCCAGCAGTTCGAGCGATACGCAGTATTTT
>TRBD2|TRBJ2-2|TRBV27|.
CASSSTSPAGTGELFF
TGTGCCAGCAGCTCGACTAGCCCAGCAGGCACCGGGGAGCTGTTTTTT
>.|TRBJ1-5|TRBV28|.
CASSLAKAPNQPQHF
TGTGCCAGCAGTTTAGCAAAGGCCCCCAATCAGCCCCAGCATTTT
>.|TRBJ2-7|TRBV28|.
CASSLMGYEQYF
TGTGCCAGCAGTTTAATGGGGTACGAGCAGTACTTC
>.|TRBJ2-3|TRBV30|.
CAWGGDTDTQYF
TGTGCCTGGGGAGGGGACACAGATACGCAGTATTTT
>.|TRBJ2-7|TRBV5-4|.
CASSLAGGRGSYEQYF
TGTGCCAGCAGCTTGGCCGGGGGCAGGGGGTCTTACGAGCAGTACTTC
>.|TRBJ2-7|TRBV7-3|.
CASSLMIGTPYEQYF
TGTGCCAGCAGCTTAATGATTGGGACACCCTACGAGCAGTACTTC
>TRBD1|TRBJ2-5|TRBV5-4|.
CASSTGQDQETQYF
TGTGCCAGCAGCACGGGACAGGACCAAGAGACCCAGTACTTC